Listed below are T cell receptor beta chains from one sample, sequenced in a study of shared clonotypes between healthy human individuals. Repertoires were generated with immunoSEQ multiplex PCR, while TCRdb's copy carries only in-frame clones and drops some. The sample shows approximately 500,000 clones, 70% to 80% of them seen only once. The sequenced sample consisted of PBMCs. The receptors come from a woman aged 40 to 50 in good health. Some clones in this sample may be carry-over from other donors' samples. The CDR3 runs from the conserved cysteine through the conserved F or W. D genes are given only for firm matches. Clone size, where shown, is once, few, many, or a class for clones that have expanded.

D gene: -
clone size: -
CDR3 length: 13
V gene: TRBV10-3
J gene: TRBJ2-7
CDR3 protein: CAISEFGPYEQYF
CDR3 DNA: TGTGCCATCAGTGAATTCGGCCCCTACGAGCAGTACTTC

D gene: -
clone size: -
CDR3 length: 13
V gene: TRBV6-1
J gene: TRBJ1-5
CDR3 protein: CASSGRINQPQHF
CDR3 DNA: TGTGCCAGCAGCGGACGGATCAATCAGCCCCAGCATTTT

D gene: -
clone size: -
CDR3 length: 13
V gene: TRBV28
J gene: TRBJ1-5
CDR3 protein: CASSFSGNQPQHF
CDR3 DNA: TGTGCCAGCAGTTTCAGCGGAAATCAGCCCCAGCATTTT

D gene: TRBD2
clone size: -
CDR3 length: 15
V gene: TRBV5-1
J gene: TRBJ2-1
CDR3 protein: CASSRTSGSYNEQFF
CDR3 DNA: TGCGCCAGCAGCCGCACTAGCGGGAGTTACAATGAGCAGTTCTTC

D gene: -
clone size: -
CDR3 length: 13
V gene: TRBV27
J gene: TRBJ2-5
CDR3 protein: CACSLSEEETQHF
CDR3 DNA: TGTGCCTGCAGTTTATCGGAGGAAGAGACCCAGCACTTC

D gene: -
clone size: -
CDR3 length: 14
V gene: TRBV4-3
J gene: TRBJ2-7
CDR3 protein: CASSQEALSYEQYF
CDR3 DNA: TGCGCCAGCAGCCAAGAGGCACTGTCCTACGAGCAGTACTTC

D gene: -
clone size: -
CDR3 length: 12
V gene: TRBV19
J gene: TRBJ1-1
CDR3 protein: CASSMGTTEAFF
CDR3 DNA: TGTGCCAGTAGTATGGGGACTACCGAAGCTTTCTTT

D gene: TRBD1
clone size: -
CDR3 length: 17
V gene: TRBV28
J gene: TRBJ2-3
CDR3 protein: CASSPGQGRGGTDTQYF
CDR3 DNA: TGTGCCAGCAGCCCCGGACAGGGGCGAGGGGGCACAGATACGCAGTATTTT

D gene: TRBD2
clone size: -
CDR3 length: 19
V gene: TRBV10-1
J gene: TRBJ2-7
CDR3 protein: CASSVEDLGGTYFSYEQYF
CDR3 DNA: TGCGCCAGCAGTGTTGAGGATTTGGGGGGGACTTATTTCTCCTACGAGCAGTACTTC

D gene: TRBD2
clone size: -
CDR3 length: 16
V gene: TRBV19
J gene: TRBJ2-2
CDR3 protein: CASKASGRVNTGELFF
CDR3 DNA: TGTGCCAGTAAGGCTAGCGGGAGGGTTAACACCGGGGAGCTGTTTTTT

D gene: TRBD2
clone size: -
CDR3 length: 15
V gene: TRBV5-4
J gene: TRBJ2-2
CDR3 protein: CASSLGGLLARELFF
CDR3 DNA: TGTGCCAGCAGCTTGGGGGGACTACTAGCACGGGAGCTGTTTTTT

D gene: -
clone size: -
CDR3 length: 13
V gene: TRBV6-1
J gene: TRBJ1-5
CDR3 protein: CASSESSNQPQHF
CDR3 DNA: TGTGCCAGCAGTGAAAGTAGCAATCAGCCCCAGCATTTT

D gene: -
clone size: -
CDR3 length: 16
V gene: TRBV4-2
J gene: TRBJ1-5
CDR3 protein: CASSQGGSGWDQPQHF
CDR3 DNA: TGTGCCAGCAGCCAAGGAGGATCAGGGTGGGACCAGCCCCAGCATTTT

D gene: TRBD2
clone size: once
CDR3 length: 15
V gene: TRBV27
J gene: TRBJ2-1
CDR3 protein: CASSFGLGSYNEQFF
CDR3 DNA: TGTGCCAGCAGTTTTGGACTAGGATCCTACAATGAGCAGTTCTTC

D gene: TRBD2
clone size: -
CDR3 length: 19
V gene: TRBV27
J gene: TRBJ2-1
CDR3 protein: CASMPGAAGGGESYNEQFF
CDR3 DNA: TGTGCCAGCATGCCCGGGGCGGCGGGAGGAGGGGAATCCTACAATGAGCAGTTCTTC

D gene: -
clone size: -
CDR3 length: 15
V gene: TRBV10-3
J gene: TRBJ1-4
CDR3 protein: CAISESEGRSEKLFF
CDR3 DNA: TGTGCCATCAGTGAGTCGGAGGGGAGGAGTGAAAAACTGTTTTTT

D gene: TRBD1
clone size: once
CDR3 length: 14
V gene: TRBV5-5
J gene: TRBJ2-7
CDR3 protein: CASSSRQGTYEQYF
CDR3 DNA: TGTGCCAGCAGCTCAAGACAGGGGACCTACGAGCAGTACTTC

D gene: -
clone size: -
CDR3 length: 16
V gene: TRBV4-3
J gene: TRBJ1-4
CDR3 protein: CASSHSGQRTNEKLFF
CDR3 DNA: TGCGCCAGCAGCCATTCCGGACAGCGAACTAATGAAAAACTGTTTTTT

D gene: -
clone size: -
CDR3 length: 14
V gene: TRBV11-2
J gene: TRBJ2-1
CDR3 protein: CASSLDQVGARQFF
CDR3 DNA: TGTGCCAGCAGCTTAGATCAGGTGGGGGCCCGGCAGTTCTTC

D gene: -
clone size: -
CDR3 length: 15
V gene: TRBV7-9
J gene: TRBJ2-5
CDR3 protein: CASSLRLEGQETQYF
CDR3 DNA: TGTGCCAGCAGCTTAAGGCTGGAGGGACAAGAGACCCAGTACTTC

D gene: -
clone size: few
CDR3 length: 16
V gene: TRBV5-1
J gene: TRBJ2-5
CDR3 protein: CASSKTGTPKGETQYF
CDR3 DNA: TGCGCCAGCAGCAAAACCGGGACACCTAAAGGGGAGACCCAGTACTTC

D gene: -
clone size: -
CDR3 length: 11
V gene: TRBV20-1
J gene: TRBJ2-5
CDR3 protein: CSAREKETQYF
CDR3 DNA: TGCAGTGCTAGAGAAAAAGAGACCCAGTACTTC

D gene: TRBD1
clone size: -
CDR3 length: 16
V gene: TRBV7-9
J gene: TRBJ2-2
CDR3 protein: CASSVLTGGRTGELFF
CDR3 DNA: TGTGCCAGCAGCGTGTTGACAGGGGGAAGGACCGGGGAGCTGTTTTTT

D gene: -
clone size: few
CDR3 length: 13
V gene: TRBV7-9
J gene: TRBJ2-7
CDR3 protein: CASSSDVTYEQYF
CDR3 DNA: TGTGCCAGCAGCTCAGACGTCACCTACGAGCAGTACTTC

D gene: TRBD1
clone size: few
CDR3 length: 18
V gene: TRBV14
J gene: TRBJ2-2
CDR3 protein: CASSQVTGTGAFTGELFF
CDR3 DNA: TGTGCCAGCAGCCAAGTCACAGGGACAGGGGCTTTCACCGGGGAGCTGTTTTTT

D gene: -
clone size: -
CDR3 length: 14
V gene: TRBV7-9
J gene: TRBJ1-4
CDR3 protein: CASSLRTANEKLFF
CDR3 DNA: TGTGCCAGCAGCTTGCGGACAGCTAATGAAAAACTGTTTTTT

D gene: -
clone size: -
CDR3 length: 14
V gene: TRBV7-2
J gene: TRBJ2-1
CDR3 protein: CASTHPMSYNEQFF
CDR3 DNA: TGTGCCAGCACTCATCCTATGTCCTACAATGAGCAGTTCTTC

D gene: -
clone size: -
CDR3 length: 13
V gene: TRBV9
J gene: TRBJ2-7
CDR3 protein: CASSVGGPNEQYF
CDR3 DNA: TGTGCCAGCAGCGTTGGGGGGCCGAACGAGCAGTACTTC

D gene: -
clone size: -
CDR3 length: 15
V gene: TRBV29-1
J gene: TRBJ2-2
CDR3 protein: CGVTPRLGGTGELFF
CDR3 DNA: TGCGGCGTTACCCCTAGGCTCGGGGGCACCGGGGAGCTGTTTTTT

D gene: -
clone size: -
CDR3 length: 16
V gene: TRBV11-3
J gene: TRBJ2-5
CDR3 protein: CASSLETEGTQETQYF
CDR3 DNA: TGTGCCAGCAGCTTAGAAACGGAAGGGACCCAAGAGACCCAGTACTTC

D gene: -
clone size: -
CDR3 length: 11
V gene: TRBV2
J gene: TRBJ2-1
CDR3 protein: CASSTYNEQFF
CDR3 DNA: TGTGCCAGCAGCACTTACAATGAGCAGTTCTTC

D gene: -
clone size: -
CDR3 length: 14
V gene: TRBV5-1
J gene: TRBJ1-1
CDR3 protein: CASSVSGGGTEAFF
CDR3 DNA: TGCGCCAGCAGCGTCAGTGGAGGGGGGACTGAAGCTTTCTTT

D gene: -
clone size: -
CDR3 length: 12
V gene: TRBV7-9
J gene: TRBJ2-7
CDR3 protein: CASSLNSYEQYF
CDR3 DNA: TGTGCCAGCAGCTTGAATTCCTACGAGCAGTACTTC

D gene: TRBD1
clone size: -
CDR3 length: 15
V gene: TRBV11-2
J gene: TRBJ2-5
CDR3 protein: CASSLGDSPLETQYF
CDR3 DNA: TGTGCCAGCAGCTTAGGGGACAGTCCCTTGGAGACCCAGTACTTC

D gene: -
clone size: -
CDR3 length: 13
V gene: TRBV6-6
J gene: TRBJ2-3
CDR3 protein: CASSSGITDTQYF
CDR3 DNA: TGTGCCAGCAGTTCCGGGATCACAGATACGCAGTATTTT

D gene: TRBD1
clone size: -
CDR3 length: 15
V gene: TRBV5-4
J gene: TRBJ2-7
CDR3 protein: CASSMRTGPEVEQYF
CDR3 DNA: TGTGCCAGCAGCATGCGGACAGGGCCAGAGGTCGAGCAGTACTTC

D gene: TRBD2
clone size: -
CDR3 length: 16
V gene: TRBV7-2
J gene: TRBJ2-1
CDR3 protein: CASSLGGTSSHNEQFF
CDR3 DNA: TGTGCCAGCAGCTTGGGGGGGACTAGCTCCCACAATGAGCAGTTCTTC